Included here is one TCR beta chain sequence, with context. With 4 bases removed from V and 4 bases from J, the gap between germline ends came to 14 bases. The CDR3 is made up of 14 amino acids. Germline CDR1 reads LNHDA; CDR2 reads SQIVND (reference sequence). The data derive from a study of blood T cell repertoires in COVID-19. Method: immunoSEQ multiplex PCR; TCRdb's copy keeps in-frame clones and lacks some. Of fewer than 100,000 clones listed, about 87% are singletons. This rearrangement joins TRBV19 to TRBJ2-7, with a possible D match to TRBD2 (6 bases). The source is a human donor with acute or convalescent COVID-19. The donor label of this sample is uncertain. The specimen sequenced was peripheral blood. CDR3 sequence: CASSKWGVFYEQYF. The CDR3 bases are TGTGCCAGTAGTAAGTGGGGGGTATTTTACGAGCAGTACTTC.